Shown below are 2 T cell receptor beta chains from a single sample sequenced in a study of neoadjuvant anti-PD-1 for oral cavity cancer. TCRdb's table, derived via immunoSEQ multiplex PCR, lists solely in-frame clones and lacks some. The sample holds over 11,000 clones, about 70% seen once. Specimen: PBMCs, collected before nivolumab (anti-PD-1) treatment. These receptor sequences come from a person between 40 and 85 years old with oral cavity squamous cell carcinoma.

The chain combines TRBV10-1 with TRBJ2-1; TRBD1 matches 7 bases. Trimming took 6 bases from V and 5 from J; bases not matched to a gene: 7. The CDR3 runs 14 residues. Per germline, CDR1 WNHNN and CDR2 SYGVQD (reference sequence). CDR3 sequence (DNA): TGCGCCAGCAGCCGGGGACAGTCTGACAATGAGCAGTTCTTC. This encodes CASSRGQSDNEQFF.

The chain joins TRBV5-5 to TRBJ1-1, with D uncertain. V lost 0 bases to trimming and J lost 1 base, with 13 bases between them. This CDR3 is 16 amino acids long. Looked up from germline, CDR1 is SGHKS and CDR2 is YYEKEE (reference sequence). In DNA, the CDR3 is TGTGCCAGCAGCTTGGGAGCCCGAAGGAGGAACACTGAAGCTTTCTTT. Encoded protein: CASSLGARRRNTEAFF.